The 29 T cell receptor beta chains below were found in one sample sequenced in a study of persistence of HIV-infected CD4 T cells. Sequencing used immunoSEQ version 4 in survey mode. The repertoire was sequenced with immunoSEQ multiplex PCR; TCRdb's copy has only in-frame clones and lacks some. The data show some 58,000 clones, 65% to 80% seen once. The stimulus was an HIV-1 Gag 15-mer peptide pool, 1 ug/peptide/mL. CD40L-negative CD69-negative CD45RO-high memory CD4+ T cells were sorted as populations depleted of antigen-responding cells. Their antigen targets remain unknown. The starting material was CD4+ T cells sorted from PBMCs after 18-hour stimulation, obtained from a patient who received antiretroviral therapy. These receptor sequences come from an adult man with HIV who was CMV-seropositive.

The CDR3 protein is CASSPPDRNSNQPQHF. The CDR3 nucleotides are TGTGCCAGCTCACCCCCGGACAGGAATAGCAATCAGCCCCAGCATTTT. The chain is built from TRBV18 and TRBJ1-5, with 7 bases identical to TRBD1. Unmatched junction bases numbered 5, after V lost 3 bases and J lost 0 bases. The CDR3 is made up of 16 amino acids. Germline assignment: CDR1 KGHSH and CDR2 LQKENI.

Here the CDR3 DNA reads TGTGCCAGTAGTTTCCTGGGCGGGGGGCCCAACTATGGCTACACCTTC. It codes for CASSFLGGGPNYGYTF. This chain joins TRBV19 and TRBJ1-2, with a tentative D call TRBD1 (6 bases). This CDR3 spans 16 amino acids. Germline V gives CDR1 LNHDA, CDR2 SQIVND (reference sequence). Between the trimmed V and J ends, which lost 5 bases and 2 bases, there was a span of 18 bases.

This clone showed up just a few times. V is TRBV7-9 and J is TRBJ1-2; TRBD1 is a possible D gene (5 bases). The V end was cut by 1 base, the J end by 7 bases, with 13 bases between. Germline CDR1 is SEHNR and CDR2 is FQNEAQ (reference sequence). The length of the CDR3 is 14 residues. The CDR3 nucleotides are TGTGCCAGCAGCTTAGGGGACTTAAAGGCTGGCTACACCTTC. As protein: CASSLGDLKAGYTF.

Only one count was recorded for this clone. V usage is TRBV25-1 and J usage is TRBJ2-3; 8 bases line up with TRBD2. Unmatched junction bases numbered 13, after V lost 8 bases and J lost 6 bases. CDR1 MGHDK and CDR2 SYGVNS come from the germline V gene. The CDR3 spans 15 residues. The CDR3, as DNA: TGTGCCAGCCGACCCGGGACGGGGGGGCCGGATACGCAGTATTTT. This encodes CASRPGTGGPDTQYF.

The V and J genes are TRBV19 and TRBJ1-5, with 11 bases aligning to TRBD1. Looked up from germline, CDR1 is LNHDA and CDR2 is SQIVND (reference sequence). With 4 bases clipped from V and 12 bases from J, the junction kept 8 bases outside the gene matches. This CDR3 is built from 14 residues. This chain's CDR3 is CASSTTGTGGFQHF. Here the CDR3 DNA reads TGTGCCAGTAGTACTACCGGGACAGGGGGTTTCCAGCATTTT.

The V and J genes are TRBV7-3 and TRBJ1-2; D unclear. The CDR3 length is 15 residues. CDR1 is SGHTA, CDR2 FQGTGA, per germline. The V end was cut by 2 bases, the J end by 6 bases, with 16 bases between. The CDR3 loop is CASSLAHKDVNGYTF. In nucleotides, the CDR3 is TGTGCCAGCAGCTTAGCCCACAAGGACGTAAATGGCTACACCTTC. The full variable domain, completed using reference TRBV7-3 and TRBJ1-2, is GAGVSQTPSNKVTEKGKYVELRCDPISGHTALYWYRQSLGQGPEFLIYFQGTGAADDSGLPNDRFFAVRPEGSVSTLKIQRTERGDSAVYLCASSLAHKDVNGYTFGSGTRLTVV.

The rearrangement joins TRBV5-4 to TRBJ1-1; TRBD1 might be the D (6 bases). The CDR3 contains 16 residues. V was clipped by 3 bases and J by 0 bases, with 15 bases between them. Germline-derived CDR1 and CDR2 are SGHNT and YYREEE (reference sequence). This chain's CDR3 is CASSSEQGGMNTEAFF. Here the CDR3 DNA reads TGTGCCAGCAGCTCGGAACAAGGGGGGATGAACACTGAAGCTTTCTTT.

V gene TRBV9 combines with J gene TRBJ2-1; 9 nucleotides agree with TRBD1. The V gene's germline CDR1 is SGDLS and CDR2 YYNGEE. Trimming took 4 bases from V and 6 from J; bases not matched to a gene: 8. The CDR3 is made up of 15 amino acids. The CDR3 region has the DNA TGTGCCAGCAGCCCCCGGGACAGGGACGGCAATGAGCAGTTCTTC. Translating gives CASSPRDRDGNEQFF.

This clone was counted once. V usage is TRBV3-1 (or the pseudogene TRBV3-2) and J usage is TRBJ2-7; no definite D call. Germline V gene data show CDR1 as LGHDT and CDR2 as YNNKEL (reference sequence). The CDR3 runs to 13 residues. V lost 4 bases to trimming and J lost 5 bases, with 12 bases between them. CDR3 region: CASSPDPKHEQYF. The CDR3 DNA reads as TGTGCCAGCAGCCCGGACCCCAAGCACGAGCAGTACTTC.

The rearrangement links TRBV15 to TRBJ2-3; the match to TRBD1 covers 10 bases. Germline V gene lookup returns CDR1 LNHNV and CDR2 YYDKDF (reference sequence). J lost 5 bases, V lost 1 base, and 0 bases had no gene match. The CDR3 extends over 14 amino acids. CDR3 region: CATSRGTGGDTQYF. The CDR3 nucleotides are TGTGCCACCAGCAGAGGGACAGGGGGAGATACGCAGTATTTT.

This clone was seen only once. The V gene is TRBV28, the J gene TRBJ1-3; possible D gene TRBD1, 5 bases. Germline values: CDR1 MDHEN, CDR2 SYDVKM. V lost 4 bases and J 0 bases, leaving 7 bases between the germline ends. The CDR3 runs to 14 residues. In DNA, the CDR3 is TGTGCCAGCAGTTGGGACTACTCTGGAAACACCATATATTTT. Its translation is CASSWDYSGNTIYF. Full variable domain (remainder filled in from reference TRBV28 and TRBJ1-3): DVKVTQSSRYLVKRTGEKVFLECVQDMDHENMFWYRQDPGLGLRLIYFSYDVKMKEKGDIPEGYSVSREKKERFSLILESASTNQTSMYLCASSWDYSGNTIYFGEGSWLTVV.

This rearrangement joins TRBV7-3 to TRBJ2-7, with 7 bases matching TRBD1. CDR1 and CDR2 (germline): SGHTA, FQGTGA. The CDR3 consists of 13 residues. The ends lost 3 bases at V and 6 bases at J; junction bases unmatched: 5. The CDR3 bases are TGTGCCAGCAGCTTTGGACAGGCGGGCGAGCAGTACTTC. This sequence encodes CASSFGQAGEQYF.

This chain uses TRBV12-3 or TRBV12-4 with TRBJ1-2; D unresolved. The CDR3 contains 13 residues. Trimming removed 8 bases from V and 3 bases from J, with 13 bases in between. In DNA, the CDR3 is TGTGCCAGCGCTCGAGGCCTGGACTATGGCTACACCTTC. Translation gives CASARGLDYGYTF.

The rearrangement links TRBV2 to TRBJ2-1, with TRBD2 as a possible D gene (5 bases). Germline V lookup: CDR1 SNHLY, CDR2 FYNNEI. Trimming removed 5 bases at V and 8 bases at J, with 13 bases between. This CDR3 contains 13 residues. CDR3 in amino acids: CASSRRGEHEQFF. The CDR3 nucleotides read TGTGCCAGCAGTAGACGGGGTGAGCATGAGCAGTTCTTC.

V and J are TRBV6-1 and TRBJ2-5; 9 positions match TRBD2. Germline V lookup: CDR1 MNHNS, CDR2 SASEGT. The CDR3 spans 16 residues. V lost 2 bases and J lost 2; bases outside the gene matches: 6. The CDR3 here is CASSEMGGGAQETQYF. The CDR3 region has the DNA TGTGCCAGCAGTGAAATGGGCGGGGGGGCTCAAGAGACCCAGTACTTC.

This chain connects TRBV29-1 to TRBJ2-1; 8 bases agree with TRBD1. CDR3 length: 13 residues. The germline V gene has CDR1 SQVTM and CDR2 ANQGSEA. With V trimmed by 7 bases and J by 7 bases, 9 bases remained unmatched. This chain's CDR3 is CSGTRGLVNEQFF. In nucleotides, the CDR3 is TGCAGCGGCACCAGGGGGCTGGTGAATGAGCAGTTCTTC.

The chain carries TRBV19 and TRBJ1-5, with D unclear. With 2 bases removed from V and 6 bases from J, the gap between germline ends came to 5 bases. Germline loops: CDR1 LNHDA, CDR2 SQIVND (reference sequence). The CDR3 is 12 residues long. The CDR3 reads CASSIPRQPQHF. The CDR3 DNA reads TGTGCCAGTAGTATACCCCGTCAGCCCCAGCATTTT.

The CDR3 DNA is TGTGCCAGCAGCTTCGGGGGATCTGGAGAAAAACTGTTTTTT. Its protein product is CASSFGGSGEKLFF. This chain links TRBV7-9 with TRBJ1-4, with D possibly being TRBD1 (5 bases). Trimming stripped 3 bases from V and 8 bases from J, with 13 bases between. The CDR3 runs 14 residues. The germline gives CDR1 SEHNR, CDR2 FQNEAQ (reference sequence).

The chain links TRBV28 to TRBJ2-4; 10 bases are a match to TRBD1. This CDR3 comprises 18 residues. V shed 6 bases, J shed 2 bases, and the junction held 13 bases outside the gene matches. Germline CDR1 reads MDHEN; CDR2 reads SYDVKM. In DNA, the CDR3 is TGTGCCAGCAGCCCCTCCGGGACAGGGGCCGGAACCAAAAACATTCAGTACTTC. This sequence encodes CASSPSGTGAGTKNIQYF.

J is TRBJ2-3 and V is TRBV5-4; unclear D gene. This CDR3 has 13 residues. Germline V gives CDR1 SGHNT, CDR2 YYREEE (reference sequence). V lost 0 bases, J lost 1 base, and 3 bases lay in between. The CDR3, as DNA: TGTGCCAGCAGCTTGGTCCGCACAGATACGCAGTATTTT. Protein product: CASSLVRTDTQYF.

The CDR3: CASSSRGAGGGNTIYF. The CDR3 DNA follows: TGTGCCAGCAGCTCTCGGGGGGCAGGAGGTGGAAACACCATATATTTT. The rearrangement links TRBV7-8 to TRBJ1-3, with D possibly TRBD1 on 6 matching bases. Per the germline V gene, CDR1 is SGHVS and CDR2 is FQNEAQ. The V end was cut by 4 bases, the J end by 3 bases, with 16 bases between. The CDR3 is 16 residues long.

CDR3 loop: CASSPRGVDTEAFF. The CDR3 nucleotides are TGTGCCAGCAGCCCACGGGGGGTAGACACTGAAGCTTTCTTT. The chain links TRBV5-8 to TRBJ1-1; maybe TRBD1 (5 bases). Germline loops: CDR1 SGHTS, CDR2 YDEGEE. This CDR3 spans 14 amino acids. Trimming removed 4 bases from V and 3 bases from J, with 13 bases in between.

This clone was recorded a few times. V usage is TRBV6-6 and J usage is TRBJ2-7, with TRBD1 identical over 9 bases. CDR3 size: 14 residues. Trimming at V came to 8 bases and at J to 7 bases, leaving 12 bases not matched to a gene. The V gene's germline CDR1 is MNHNY and CDR2 SVGAGI (reference sequence). The CDR3 DNA follows: TGTGCCAGCTCTTCCGGGACAGGGTGGAGGGAGCAGTACTTC. It specifies CASSSGTGWREQYF.

This clone is medium-sized by share. V is TRBV5-1 and J is TRBJ1-4, with D possibly being TRBD1 (6 bases). Trimming stripped 2 bases from V and 0 bases from J, with 14 bases between. Germline V gene sequence: CDR1 SGHRS, CDR2 YFSETQ. This CDR3 spans 17 amino acids. CDR3 sequence reads: CASSFQGRGATNEKLFF. CDR3 sequence (DNA): TGCGCCAGCAGCTTTCAGGGGAGAGGGGCAACTAATGAAAAACTGTTTTTT.

This clone was seen a single time. V gene TRBV10-1 combines with J gene TRBJ1-1; D remains unclear. This CDR3 contains 14 residues. The ends were cut back, 0 bases at V and 5 bases at J, with 10 bases in the middle. CDR1 and CDR2 (germline): WNHNN, SYGVQD (reference sequence). The CDR3 protein is CASSESKWETEAFF. The CDR3 nucleotides are TGCGCCAGCAGTGAGTCCAAGTGGGAGACTGAAGCTTTCTTT.

This chain links TRBV15 with TRBJ1-1, with 7 bases fitting TRBD1. The trim removed 4 bases at V and 1 base at J, leaving 6 bases unmatched. The CDR3 is made up of 15 amino acids. Germline CDR1 is LNHNV and CDR2 is YYDKDF (reference sequence). Here the CDR3 reads CATSKRTGGNTEAFF. CDR3 sequence (DNA): TGTGCCACCAGCAAAAGGACAGGAGGGAACACTGAAGCTTTCTTT.

The chain uses TRBV6-6 and TRBJ1-6; 7 nucleotides align to TRBD1. The length of the CDR3 is 15 residues. CDR1 and CDR2 from the germline V gene are MNHNY and SVGAGI (reference sequence). V gave up 4 bases and J gave up 7 bases; unmatched junction bases: 7. The CDR3 DNA is TGTGCCAGCAGTTCAGGGGGTCCGTGGAATTCACCCCTCCACTTT. Translating it yields CASSSGGPWNSPLHF.

The genes are TRBV19 and TRBJ2-6, with no clear D. CDR1 and CDR2 from the germline V gene are LNHDA and SQIVND (reference sequence). V was clipped by 4 bases and J by 0 bases, with 16 bases between them. The CDR3 extends over 18 amino acids. The CDR3 protein is CASSNKGPAASGANVLTF. DNA for the CDR3: TGTGCCAGTAGTAATAAGGGCCCTGCTGCCTCTGGGGCCAACGTCCTGACTTTC. Full variable domain (remainder filled in from reference TRBV19 and TRBJ2-6): DGGITQSPKYLFRKEGQNVTLSCEQNLNHDAMYWYRQDPGQGLRLIYYSQIVNDFQKGDIAEGYSVSREKKESFPLTVTSAQKNPTAFYLCASSNKGPAASGANVLTFGAGSRLTVL.

This clone was found a few times. This chain links TRBV19 with TRBJ2-3, with D unresolved. CDR3 length: 13 residues. The V end lost 4 bases, the J end lost 1 base, and 6 bases lay between the germline ends. The germline gives CDR1 LNHDA, CDR2 SQIVND (reference sequence). CDR3 residues: CASSKKGTDTQYF. The DNA for the CDR3 is TGTGCCAGTAGTAAAAAGGGCACAGATACGCAGTATTTT.